These T cell receptor beta chains were read from a single sample in a study of shared clonotypes between healthy human individuals. Sequencing used immunoSEQ multiplex PCR; TCRdb keeps in-frame clones, though not all of them. The table lists under 650,000 clones, less than 96% of them singletons. Sequenced material: naive CD4+ T cells sorted from blood. Source of these receptors: a woman in her thirties in good health. Both conserved end residues are part of each CDR3.

CDR3aa: CASSFGGVAGVNEQFF
j_gene: TRBJ2-1
v_gene: TRBV7-2

CDR3aa: CASSSQHSYNEQFF
j_gene: TRBJ2-1
v_gene: TRBV5-1

CDR3aa: CASSLVDRGANQETQYF
j_gene: TRBJ2-5
v_gene: TRBV7-2

CDR3aa: CASSLRGGTEETQYF
j_gene: TRBJ2-5
v_gene: TRBV27

CDR3aa: CASSPHTQDQTYEQYF
j_gene: .
v_gene: TRBV9

CDR3aa: CASSSGQKETQYF
j_gene: TRBJ2-5
v_gene: TRBV28

CDR3aa: CASSRGTSGIYNEQFF
j_gene: TRBJ2-1
v_gene: TRBV5-1

CDR3aa: CASSLWAGGPVSYNEQFF
j_gene: TRBJ2-1
v_gene: TRBV5-5

CDR3aa: CASSYWWADSYEQYF
j_gene: .
v_gene: TRBV5-6

CDR3aa: CASSPRGPETQYF
j_gene: TRBJ2-5
v_gene: TRBV18

CDR3aa: CAWSVLEFRFF
j_gene: TRBJ2-1
v_gene: TRBV30

CDR3aa: CASSLGAGEGDTQYF
j_gene: TRBJ2-3
v_gene: TRBV7-9

CDR3aa: CASSQNLAGGPGTDTQYF
j_gene: TRBJ2-3
v_gene: TRBV5-1

CDR3aa: CASSYRGEQYF
j_gene: TRBJ2-7
v_gene: TRBV6-1

CDR3aa: CATSLAGDLDTQYF
j_gene: TRBJ2-3
v_gene: TRBV5-5

CDR3aa: CASSFRDTEQYF
j_gene: TRBJ2-7
v_gene: TRBV5-1

CDR3aa: CASSQEGTSGSYDGELFF
j_gene: TRBJ2-2
v_gene: TRBV4-2

CDR3aa: CASSYALETEAFF
j_gene: TRBJ1-1
v_gene: TRBV6-5

CDR3aa: CSAQGFGGYTF
j_gene: TRBJ1-2
v_gene: TRBV20-1

CDR3aa: CSVQANGYTF
j_gene: TRBJ1-2
v_gene: TRBV29-1

CDR3aa: CASRRTGETKGYEQYF
j_gene: TRBJ2-7
v_gene: TRBV5-8

CDR3aa: CASSVDGRDQPQHF
j_gene: TRBJ1-5
v_gene: TRBV9

CDR3aa: CASSQDISTAGNTIYF
j_gene: TRBJ1-3
v_gene: TRBV14

CDR3aa: CASSLVAGINYEQYF
j_gene: TRBJ2-7
v_gene: TRBV11-2

CDR3aa: CASSLSWTSGYNEQFF
j_gene: TRBJ2-1
v_gene: TRBV5-6

CDR3aa: CATRDLGNEQYF
j_gene: TRBJ2-7
v_gene: TRBV19

CDR3aa: CASSHLSGSTYEQYF
j_gene: TRBJ2-7
v_gene: TRBV4-2

CDR3aa: CASSLEGKTYNEQFF
j_gene: TRBJ2-1
v_gene: TRBV5-8

CDR3aa: CSVVRAYEQYF
j_gene: TRBJ2-7
v_gene: TRBV29-1

CDR3aa: CASSLGLASNF
j_gene: TRBJ2-7
v_gene: TRBV11-2

CDR3aa: CASSRENNQPQHF
j_gene: TRBJ1-5
v_gene: TRBV18

CDR3aa: CASSQTSPLSYEQYF
j_gene: TRBJ2-7
v_gene: TRBV28